The 26 T cell receptor beta chains in this list originate from one sample, sequenced in a study of T cells in Graves' hyperthyroidism and ophthalmopathy. RNA transcripts provided the source from which TCR beta CDR3 regions were amplified. First-round RT-PCR targeting the TCR CDR3 was performed with the HTBI primer set. TCRdb reanalysed the multiplex PCR reads using MiXCR and keeps one entry per CDR3 protein. The sample shows about 380,000 distinct CDR3 sequences, approximately 12% of them seen only once. Sequencing was done on a sample of blood. These receptors were obtained from a young man with Graves' hyperthyroidism that later progressed to Graves' ophthalmopathy.

This clonotype was detected a few times. The chain joins TRBV4-1 to TRBJ2-7; TRBD1 matches 7 bases. The ends lost 3 bases at V and 7 bases at J; junction bases unmatched: 9. The CDR3 consists of 14 residues. Germline CDR1 is MGHRA and CDR2 is YSYEKL. The CDR3: CASSHTGDSWEQYF. CDR3 coding DNA: TGCGCCAGCAGCCATACAGGGGACAGCTGGGAGCAGTACTTC.

The V call is TRBV5-1, the J call TRBJ2-6; 8 bases are shared with TRBD1. The CDR3 spans 17 residues. Unmatched junction bases numbered 7, after V lost 4 bases and J lost 1 base. Germline V lookup: CDR1 SGHRS, CDR2 YFSETQ. The CDR3 region has the DNA TGCGCCAGCAGCAGGACAGGGAAAGGGTCTGGGGCCAACGTCCTGACTTTC. Protein sequence: CASSRTGKGSGANVLTF.

This clonotype was seen many times. The chain joins TRBV27 to TRBJ2-4; 7 nucleotides line up with TRBD2. Losses at the gene ends were 1 base for V and 8 bases for J; bases not matched to a gene: 2. The germline V gene has CDR1 MNHEY and CDR2 SMNVEV (reference sequence). The CDR3 length is 13 residues. CDR3 amino acids: CASSLLGGDIQYF. CDR3 in DNA: TGTGCCAGCAGTTTATTGGGGGGGGACATTCAGTACTTC.

This clonotype has a count of ten or more. The chain joins TRBV6-1 to TRBJ2-3; 7 bases line up with TRBD1. From germline, CDR1 is MNHNS and CDR2 SASEGT. The CDR3 covers 20 residues. J gave up 3 bases and V 5 bases, and 23 bases lay outside the gene matches. The CDR3 coding sequence is TGTGCCAGCAGTTACCCTCGGAAAGCCTACAGGGGTAGGGGGACAGATACGCAGTATTTT. Amino acids: CASSYPRKAYRGRGTDTQYF.

This clonotype came up many times. This chain connects TRBV6-1 to TRBJ1-1, with unresolved D. Looked up from germline, CDR1 is MNHNS and CDR2 is SASEGT. This CDR3 is 14 amino acids long. V was trimmed by 9 bases and J by 1 base, leaving 15 bases between them. The CDR3 bases are TGTGCCAGTAATGGCCGGACGAGGAACACTGAAGCTTTCTTT. Protein product: CASNGRTRNTEAFF.

As regards this clonotype: A read error may be the cause here, since a much bigger clone is one base away. V gene TRBV15 combines with J gene TRBJ1-3; D remains unclear. CDR3 length: 16 amino acids. V lost 6 bases to trimming and J lost 6 bases, with 21 bases between them. Germline-derived CDR1 and CDR2 are LNHNV and YYDKDF (reference sequence). The CDR3 coding sequence is TGTGCCACCAGTACCAGGAAGGTGGTTGAGGAAAACACCATATATTTT. Translated, it gives CATSTRKVVEENTIYF.

This clonotype was counted only a few times. CDR3 coding DNA: TGTGCCAGCAGTGGCGGACAGGGAAACAATGAGCAGTTCTTC. Protein: CASSGGQGNNEQFF. V and J are TRBV25-1 and TRBJ2-1, with 8 bases identical to TRBD1. The CDR3 has 14 residues. V lost 4 bases, J lost 5 bases, and 4 bases stayed unmatched. Germline V gene sequence: CDR1 MGHDK, CDR2 SYGVNS. Complete variable domain (other parts from reference TRBV25-1 and TRBJ2-1): EADIYQTPRYLVIGTGKKITLECSQTMGHDKMYWYQQDPGMELHLIHYSYGVNSTEKGDLSSESTVSRIRTEHFPLTLESARPSHTSQYLCASSGGQGNNEQFFGPGTRLTVL.

Many counts were recorded for this clonotype. This chain joins TRBV28 and TRBJ2-7; 8 bases align to TRBD2. This CDR3 contains 16 residues. Unmatched junction bases numbered 12, after V lost 5 bases and J lost 3 bases. Germline CDR1 MDHEN, CDR2 SYDVKM. The chain's CDR3 is CASSPLDGGGSYEQYF. CDR3 in DNA: TGTGCCAGCAGTCCCTTGGACGGGGGGGGAAGCTACGAGCAGTACTTC.

V gene TRBV11-3 combines with J gene TRBJ2-3, with 8 bases that match TRBD2. Trimming removed 5 bases from V and 4 bases from J; junction bases left unmatched: 8. The CDR3 contains 15 residues. Germline values: CDR1 SGHNT, CDR2 YENEEA. The DNA for the CDR3 is TGTGCCAGCAGCAACATAGCGGGGCGGCCAGATACGCAGTATTTT. This gives the protein CASSNIAGRPDTQYF.

This clonotype was picked up a small number of times. The chain links TRBV11-3 to TRBJ2-5, with D possibly being TRBD2 (6 bases). The CDR3 consists of 14 residues. Germline assignment: CDR1 SGHNT and CDR2 YENEEA. The germline V and J ends were trimmed by 3 bases and 3 bases, with 11 bases remaining between them. The CDR3 sequence is CASSLEEGKETQYF. The CDR3 DNA is TGTGCCAGCAGCTTGGAGGAGGGGAAAGAGACCCAGTACTTC.

Notes on this clonotype: This may stem from a read error, because a much larger clone lies one nucleotide away. As the CDR3 is not closed by the conserved phenylalanine or tryptophan, this likely results from a read error. V and J are TRBV27 and TRBJ2-4; 9 bases are shared with TRBD1. The CDR3 totals 16 residues. Germline trimming cut 5 bases from V and 3 bases from J; bases unmatched to any gene: 8. Germline V gene data show CDR1 as MNHEY and CDR2 as SMNVEV (reference sequence). DNA of the CDR3: TGTGCCAGCAGTCCCGGACAGGGGATTGTCAAAAACATTCAGTACCTC. The encoded protein is CASSPGQGIVKNIQYL.

This clonotype was picked up many times. This chain joins TRBV28 and TRBJ1-5, with TRBD1 as a possible D gene (6 bases). The CDR3 length is 14 residues. V dropped 7 bases and J dropped 2 bases, with 12 bases sitting between them. CDR1 MDHEN and CDR2 SYDVKM come from the germline V gene. CDR3: CASILTGRNQPQHF. CDR3 DNA sequence: TGTGCCAGCATTCTTACAGGGCGCAATCAGCCCCAGCATTTT.

This clonotype was observed at least ten times. This sequence joins TRBV28 and TRBJ1-6, with D possibly TRBD1 on 6 matching bases. The CDR3 covers 16 residues. Looked up from germline, CDR1 is MDHEN and CDR2 is SYDVKM. With 7 bases removed from V and 8 bases from J, the gap between germline ends came to 21 bases. The CDR3 nucleotides read TGTGCCAGCAAACCGGGACACACTATAAAGGATTCACCCCTCCACTTT. It translates to CASKPGHTIKDSPLHF.

The table lists this clonotype with a few counts. V gene TRBV20-1 combines with J gene TRBJ1-4; no clear D gene. This CDR3 comprises 13 residues. Trimming removed 3 bases from V and 3 bases from J, with 8 bases in between. The germline gives CDR1 DFQATT, CDR2 SNEGSKA (reference sequence). CDR3 coding DNA: TGCAGTGCTAGGTCCAGGTCTAATGAAAAACTGTTTTTT. Amino acids: CSARSRSNEKLFF.

The chain carries TRBV7-3 and TRBJ2-5; TRBD2 is a possible D gene (5 bases). From germline, CDR1 is SGHTA and CDR2 FQGTGA. The CDR3 spans 15 residues. V was pared by 5 bases and J by 5 bases, with 18 bases between. The CDR3 spells CASSPPVRAEETQYF. CDR3 nucleotides: TGTGCCAGCAGCCCCCCAGTGAGGGCGGAGGAGACCCAGTACTTC.

This clonotype has at least ten counts. J is TRBJ2-7 and V is TRBV28; maybe TRBD1 (6 bases). CDR1 and CDR2 (germline): MDHEN, SYDVKM. The CDR3 totals 14 residues. V was shortened by 4 bases and J by 0 bases, with 10 bases between the two germline ends. CDR3 residues: CASSSTGSSYEQYF. The CDR3 nucleotides read TGTGCCAGCAGTTCAACAGGGAGCTCCTACGAGCAGTACTTC.

There are many counts of this clonotype. V usage is TRBV27 and J usage is TRBJ1-5; D ambiguous. The CDR3 loop spans 17 amino acids. Germline V lookup: CDR1 MNHEY, CDR2 SMNVEV (reference sequence). Trimming cost V 2 bases and J 2 bases, with 16 bases left between them. CDR3 in amino acids: CASSLTLPGQGNQPQHF. CDR3 coding DNA: TGTGCCAGCAGTTTAACCCTACCCGGGCAGGGCAATCAGCCCCAGCATTTT.

This chain joins TRBV20-1 and TRBJ1-4; tentative D call: TRBD1 (5 bases). V dropped 7 bases and J dropped 7 bases, with 10 bases sitting between them. Looked up from germline, CDR1 is DFQATT and CDR2 is SNEGSKA (reference sequence). CDR3 length: 11 amino acids. The CDR3 is CSGQGGEKLFF. Here the CDR3 DNA reads TGCAGTGGGCAGGGAGGTGAAAAACTGTTTTTT.

This clonotype was observed many times. The CDR3: CASSAVGSNQPQHF. The DNA for the CDR3 is TGTGCCAGCAGTGCCGTTGGTAGCAATCAGCCCCAGCATTTT. The chain recombines TRBV12-3 or TRBV12-4 with TRBJ1-5; D remains ambiguous. The CDR3 contains 14 residues. Trimming shortened V by 5 bases and J by 0 bases, and 8 bases separated the two germline ends.

There are many counts of this clonotype. V is TRBV11-2 and J is TRBJ2-3; 7 nucleotides align to TRBD1. V lost 2 bases, J lost 0 bases, and 8 bases stayed unmatched. This CDR3 has 17 residues. Germline V lookup: CDR1 SGHAT, CDR2 FQNNGV. This CDR3 is CASSLPWGQMSTDTQYF. The DNA of the CDR3 is TGTGCCAGCAGCTTACCTTGGGGACAGATGAGCACAGATACGCAGTATTTT.

This chain uses TRBV19 with TRBJ1-1; D is ambiguous. The V and J ends lost 3 bases and 0 bases respectively, with 5 bases between them. This CDR3 contains 13 residues. From germline, CDR1 is LNHDA and CDR2 SQIVND (reference sequence). The CDR3 loop reads CASSMDLNTEAFF. Here the CDR3 DNA reads TGTGCCAGTAGTATGGACTTGAACACTGAAGCTTTCTTT.

V gene TRBV29-1 combines with J gene TRBJ2-7; D possibly corresponds to TRBD2 (6 bases). The CDR3 is made up of 11 amino acids. V was cut by 7 bases and J by 4 bases, with 11 bases left in between. Germline lookup yields CDR1 SQVTM and CDR2 ANQGSEA. As DNA, the CDR3 is TGCAGCGCCCTCCGGGAGTACGAGCAGTACTTC. It yields the protein CSALREYEQYF.

On this clonotype itself: A much larger clone differs from this one at a single base, so this may be a read error. The CDR3 loop reads CATSPLSTVMNTEAFF. The CDR3 nucleotides are TGTGCCACCTCCCCTTTATCGACGGTGATGAACACTGAAGCTTTCTTT. The J gene is TRBJ1-1, the V gene TRBV10-3; D call uncertain. This CDR3 spans 16 amino acids. Deletions cut 10 bases from V and 0 bases from J, with 21 bases between. CDR1 and CDR2 from the germline V gene are ENHRY and SYGVKD.

This clonotype was seen more than once but under ten times. The J gene is TRBJ2-7, the V gene TRBV11-2; D is ambiguous. V lost 1 base and J 1 base, leaving 8 bases between the germline ends. The CDR3 totals 14 residues. CDR1 and CDR2 from the germline V gene are SGHAT and FQNNGV. The CDR3 reads CASSLGEGSYEQYF. The CDR3 region has the DNA TGTGCCAGCAGCTTAGGGGAAGGGTCCTACGAGCAGTACTTC.

To note about this clonotype: Here the CDR3 omits its conserved ending phenylalanine or tryptophan, so a read error is the likely source. The rearrangement joins TRBV4-1 to TRBJ1-5; no clear D. Trimming left V 7 bases short and J 3 bases short, with 13 bases between. Germline assignment: CDR1 MGHRA and CDR2 YSYEKL. The CDR3 is made up of 14 amino acids. The CDR3 is CASIRPGPNQPQHS. CDR3 DNA sequence: TGCGCCAGCATCCGACCGGGCCCCAATCAGCCCCAGCATTCT.

Only a few counts were recorded for this clonotype. V is TRBV19 and J is TRBJ1-1, with D perhaps TRBD1 (6 bases). CDR1 and CDR2 (germline): LNHDA, SQIVND (reference sequence). This CDR3 has 18 residues. Trimming left V 7 bases short and J 1 base short, with 25 bases between. The CDR3, as DNA: TGTGCCAGTACCCGCATAGAGGGGGTTACCTCTAAGAACACTGAAGCTTTCTTT. It translates to CASTRIEGVTSKNTEAFF.